A selection of T cell receptor beta chains follows, all from one sample in a study of graft-versus-host responses after intestinal transplantation. Clones were read by immunoSEQ multiplex PCR, and TCRdb kept only the in-frame ones, dropping some. Altogether under 90,000 clones are present, 92% being singletons, with the ten largest covering around 0.69%. The source was PBMCs, collected 98 days after intestinal transplantation. Receptors originate from a human patient who received an intestinal transplant, so some T cells may come from the graft donor. The CDR3 runs from the conserved cysteine through the conserved F or W. D genes are given only for firm matches.

>.|TRBJ2-1|TRBV7-8
CASSQREGDYEQFF
>TRBD1|TRBJ2-3|TRBV2
CASSETGVSTDTQYF
>TRBD1|TRBJ1-2|TRBV2
CASSPNLGQINYGYTF
>.|TRBJ1-1|TRBV27
CASSLSRNTEAFF
>TRBD2|TRBJ2-3|TRBV29-1
CSVKTSGGTDTQYF
>.|TRBJ2-3|TRBV7-3
CASSSILAHTQYF
>.|TRBJ2-1|TRBV5-6
CASSFRGRSPYNEQFF
>TRBD2|TRBJ2-1|TRBV6-9
CASSYVGREGNEQFF
>.|TRBJ2-3|TRBV11-2
CASSLGQGGADTQYF
>.|TRBJ1-2|TRBV6-1
CASATGMGYGYTF
>.|TRBJ2-7|TRBV11-2
CASSVSDYEQYF
>.|TRBJ2-3|TRBV25-1
CASSDRDTSSSTDTQYF
>.|TRBJ1-6|TRBV6-6
CASTKQARNSPLHF
>.|TRBJ1-3|TRBV4-1
CASSSSPIRQVRSGNTIYF
>TRBD1|TRBJ2-1|TRBV9
CASSVAPGQGAVSYNEQFF
>.|TRBJ2-2|TRBV18
CASSPVRGNFAGELFF
>.|TRBJ1-5|TRBV7-8
CASSFSNQPQHF